Following are 5 T cell receptor beta chains from one sample sequenced in a study of blood T cell repertoires in COVID-19 (dated by TCRdb to 2020 to 2022). Libraries were made using the immunoSEQ multiplex PCR assay. TCRdb re-hosts the immuneACCESS table, in-frame sequences only. Its copies lack some clones; in the studies checked, an unresolved V gene accounts for under half of them, and the cause for the rest is not known. In all, the sample holds some 97,000 clones, and around four fifths of those were seen once. The ten largest clones capture 13% of the sample. The specimen was peripheral blood. The receptor source for this set is a man aged 45 to 65 with active or convalescent COVID-19.

The V call is TRBV28, the J call TRBJ1-6; no clear D. Germline CDR1 is MDHEN and CDR2 is SYDVKM. The V and J ends lost 3 bases and 8 bases respectively, with 5 bases between them. The CDR3 is made up of 12 amino acids. In nucleotides, the CDR3 is TGTGCCAGCAGTTTCGCGTATTCACCCCTCCACTTT. The encoded protein is CASSFAYSPLHF.

This clone was detected only a few times. The rearrangement joins TRBV10-2 to TRBJ2-7, with 7 bases aligning to TRBD1. The CDR3 length is 15 residues. V lost 2 bases to trimming and J lost 4 bases; unmatched junction nucleotides: 8. CDR1 and CDR2 (germline): WSHSY, SAAADI. CDR3 sequence reads: CASSETRGQGYEQYF. In DNA, the CDR3 is TGCGCCAGCAGTGAGACAAGGGGGCAGGGATACGAGCAGTACTTC.

The chain's CDR3 is CASSSGTVNNYGYTF. The CDR3, as DNA: TGTGCCAGTAGTTCCGGGACAGTGAATAACTATGGCTACACCTTC. The V and J genes are TRBV19 and TRBJ1-2; 7 nucleotides line up with TRBD1. The V and J ends lost 5 bases and 1 base, in that order; junction bases with no gene match: 7. From germline, CDR1 is LNHDA and CDR2 SQIVND (reference sequence). CDR3 size: 15 residues. Complete variable domain (other parts from reference TRBV19 and TRBJ1-2): DGGITQSPKYLFRKEGQNVTLSCEQNLNHDAMYWYRQDPGQGLRLIYYSQIVNDFQKGDIAEGYSVSREKKESFPLTVTSAQKNPTAFYLCASSSGTVNNYGYTFGSGTRLTVV.

The chain recombines TRBV6-5 with TRBJ2-1; TRBD1 matches 7 bases. Germline loops: CDR1 MNHEY, CDR2 SVGAGI. This CDR3 is 14 amino acids long. With V trimmed by 6 bases and J by 9 bases, 11 bases remained unmatched. The CDR3: CASRVTGSIGEQFF. The CDR3 region has the DNA TGTGCCAGCAGGGTGACAGGGTCAATCGGTGAGCAGTTCTTC.

V usage is TRBV3-1 (or the pseudogene TRBV3-2) and J usage is TRBJ2-1, with 7 bases matching TRBD2. From germline, CDR1 is LGHDT and CDR2 YNNKEL (reference sequence). V lost 2 bases, J lost 8 bases, and 6 bases stayed unmatched. This CDR3 contains 14 residues. CDR3 loop: CASSQLADADEQFF. As DNA, the CDR3 is TGTGCCAGCAGCCAACTAGCGGACGCCGATGAGCAGTTCTTC.